The 22 T cell receptor beta chains below were found in one sample sequenced in a study of cytomegalovirus exposure and HLA in healthy donors (dated 2017 in TCRdb). Library construction relied on the immunoSEQ multiplex PCR assay. A mixture of 60 forward primers for TCR Vbeta segments and 13 reverse primers for TCR Jbeta segments was used in the multiplex PCR. This is the immuneACCESS table as TCRdb keeps it, with only in-frame sequences that have V and J called. A part of the clones is gone; compared with another copy, unresolved V genes explain less than half, and the rest is unexplained. This sample has some 200,000 clones in its table, and around 83% of those were observed once. Together, the top ten hold 1.4% of the sample. What was sequenced was PBMCs. Source of these receptors: a girl aged 10-17 years in good health and CMV-seronegative.

The V gene is TRBV7-8, the J gene TRBJ1-4, with 7 bases that match TRBD1. This CDR3 region has 18 residues. The V segment lost 1 base and the J segment 1 base; nucleotides outside the gene matches: 9. The V gene's germline CDR1 is SGHVS and CDR2 FQNEAQ. In nucleotides, the CDR3 is TGTGCCAGCAGCTTAGGGCAGGGGGTCTTGGGAACTAATGAAAAACTGTTTTTT. The encoded protein is CASSLGQGVLGTNEKLFF.

The chain joins TRBV30 to TRBJ2-6, with a tentative D call TRBD1 (6 bases). In germline, CDR1 is GTSNPN, CDR2 SVGIG (reference sequence). This CDR3 region has 21 residues. V was clipped by 2 bases and J by 0 bases, with 26 bases between them. CDR3 sequence: CAWSSSRTFGTHYSGANVLTF. The CDR3 DNA is TGTGCCTGGAGTTCGTCGAGAACTTTTGGGACACACTACTCTGGGGCCAACGTCCTGACTTTC.

This chain links TRBV7-9 with TRBJ2-7; TRBD1 agrees at 7 bases. Germline loops: CDR1 SEHNR, CDR2 FQNEAQ (reference sequence). J was trimmed by 3 bases and V by 5 bases; bases with no gene match: 10. This CDR3 spans 15 amino acids. The chain's CDR3 is CASSHDRDSLYEQYF. The CDR3 DNA reads as TGTGCCAGCAGCCATGACCGGGACAGCCTCTACGAGCAGTACTTC.

About this clone itself: The same CDR3 also results from other DNA sequences found in this sample. The chain combines TRBV27 with TRBJ1-2; 8 nucleotides line up with TRBD1. V was pared by 5 bases and J by 3 bases, with 2 bases of the junction left unmatched. Germline CDR1 MNHEY, CDR2 SMNVEV (reference sequence). CDR3 size: 13 residues. CDR3 nucleotides: TGTGCCAGCAGTCTGACAGGGGACTATGGCTACACCTTC. It encodes CASSLTGDYGYTF.

The chain carries TRBV18 and TRBJ2-5; TRBD1 agrees at 10 bases. The V gene's germline CDR1 is KGHSH and CDR2 LQKENI. V was pared by 5 bases and J by 5 bases, with 8 bases of the junction left unmatched. This CDR3 comprises 15 residues. Written as DNA, the CDR3 is TGTGCCAGCTCAAGACGACAGGGGGCAGTGGAGACCCAGTACTTC. This gives the protein CASSRRQGAVETQYF.

This chain uses TRBV27 with TRBJ2-1, with 11 bases that match TRBD2. The CDR3 runs 17 residues. Germline assignment: CDR1 MNHEY and CDR2 SMNVEV (reference sequence). V gave up 7 bases and J gave up 4 bases; unmatched junction bases: 12. The CDR3 is CASTTPRTSGFYNEQFF. CDR3 nucleotides: TGTGCCAGCACCACCCCAAGGACTAGCGGGTTTTACAATGAGCAGTTCTTC.

This chain joins TRBV28 and TRBJ1-2; TRBD1 matches at 8 bases. Germline V CDR1 and CDR2: MDHEN, SYDVKM. The CDR3 has 13 amino acids. The J segment lost 8 bases and the V segment lost 5 bases, leaving 7 bases of the junction unmatched. The CDR3, as DNA: TGTGCCAGCAGTCAACAGGGGGTAGGAGGCTACACCTTC. Encoded protein: CASSQQGVGGYTF.

The chain combines TRBV28 with TRBJ1-3; no reliable D call. The germline V gene has CDR1 MDHEN and CDR2 SYDVKM. This CDR3 region has 14 residues. Trimming took 6 bases from V and 0 from J, leaving 9 bases between them. CDR3 bases: TGTGCCAGCAGCCCGGGTCTCTCTGGAAACACCATATATTTT. It specifies CASSPGLSGNTIYF.

This sequence joins TRBV10-3 and TRBJ2-7, with 9 bases aligning to TRBD1. Germline V gives CDR1 ENHRY, CDR2 SYGVKD. The CDR3 spans 13 residues. V lost 6 bases and J lost 4; bases outside the gene matches: 4. DNA for the CDR3: TGTGCCATCAGGGGACAGGGAGAATACGAGCAGTACTTC. It translates to CAIRGQGEYEQYF.

A word on this clone: Other DNA sequences in this specimen translate into the identical CDR3. As DNA, the CDR3 is TGTGCCAGCAGCCAGGGAAGGGGTTACGGCTACACCTTC. Translated: CASSQGRGYGYTF. V is TRBV14 and J is TRBJ1-2, with D maybe TRBD1 (5 bases). Germline-derived CDR1 and CDR2 are SGHDN and FVKESK. The germline V and J ends were trimmed by 3 bases and 8 bases, with 13 bases remaining between them. This CDR3 has 13 residues. The variable domain in full, with the rest retrieved from reference TRBV14 and TRBJ1-2, is EAGVTQFPSHSVIEKGQTVTLRCDPISGHDNLYWYRRVMGKEIKFLLHFVKESKQDESGMPNNRFLAERTGGTYSTLKVQPAELEDSGVYFCASSQGRGYGYTFGSGTRLTVV.

V and J are TRBV28 and TRBJ1-2; D uncertain. CDR1 and CDR2 (germline): MDHEN, SYDVKM. The CDR3 contains 13 residues. V was trimmed by 5 bases and J by 8 bases, leaving 15 bases between them. CDR3 sequence reads: CASSIRVSVGYTF. DNA for the CDR3: TGTGCCAGCAGTATCCGCGTTTCGGTGGGCTACACCTTC.

The chain is built from TRBV7-6 and TRBJ1-2, with 11 nucleotides matching TRBD1. In germline, CDR1 is SGHVS, CDR2 FNYEAQ. There are 14 residues in the CDR3. Losses at the gene ends were 5 bases for V and 9 bases for J; bases not matched to a gene: 8. The CDR3 loop reads CASSQGQGAESYTF. The CDR3 DNA reads as TGTGCCAGCAGCCAAGGACAGGGGGCGGAGAGCTACACCTTC.

CDR3 protein: CATFRVYGYTF. The CDR3 DNA follows: TGTGCCACCTTTCGGGTCTATGGCTACACCTTC. This sequence joins TRBV6-5 and TRBJ1-2; D ambiguous. The V gene's germline CDR1 is MNHEY and CDR2 SVGAGI. The CDR3 consists of 11 residues. Trimming took off 10 bases at V and 4 bases at J, with 10 bases between the two ends.

DNA for the CDR3: TGCGCCAGCAGTCCCTCCGGGACTAGCGGAAACCTGACCCAGTACTTC. It yields the protein CASSPSGTSGNLTQYF. This sequence joins TRBV23-1 and TRBJ2-5, with 11 bases aligning to TRBD2. TRBV23-1 belongs to the ORF category, with a function that is uncertain. This CDR3 has 16 residues. V gave up 4 bases and J gave up 7 bases; unmatched junction bases: 11.

The CDR3 sequence is CATGIGGAINYGYTF. DNA for the CDR3: TGCGCCACCGGAATCGGCGGCGCGATTAACTATGGCTACACCTTC. This rearrangement joins TRBV5-1 to TRBJ1-2; D is ambiguous. V dropped 9 bases and J dropped 1 base, with 19 bases sitting between them. Germline V gene data show CDR1 as SGHRS and CDR2 as YFSETQ. The CDR3 covers 15 residues.

The gene calls are TRBV9 and TRBJ1-5; no reliable D call. V was clipped by 4 bases and J by 5 bases, with 10 bases between them. The CDR3 contains 13 residues. Germline V gives CDR1 SGDLS, CDR2 YYNGEE. CDR3 amino acids: CASSKEGYQPQHF. The CDR3 DNA sequence: TGTGCCAGCAGCAAAGAGGGTTATCAGCCCCAGCATTTT. Full variable domain (rest looked up from reference TRBV9 and TRBJ1-5): DSGVTQTPKHLITATGQRVTLRCSPRSGDLSVYWYQQSLDQGLQFLIQYYNGEERAKGNILERFSAQQFPDLHSELNLSSLELGDSALYFCASSKEGYQPQHFGDGTRLSIL.

This clone was seen once. The V call is TRBV5-1, the J call TRBJ1-2; D gene ambiguous. The CDR3 runs to 14 residues. Germline loops: CDR1 SGHRS, CDR2 YFSETQ. CDR3 amino acids: CVSSRRDLDDGYTF. The CDR3 DNA reads as TGCGTCTCGAGTCGGCGCGACCTAGATGATGGCTACACCTTC.

This clone was found a few times. J is TRBJ2-6 and V is TRBV27; D possibly corresponds to TRBD1 (5 bases). The CDR3 covers 15 residues. V lost 2 bases to trimming and J lost 3 bases, with 8 bases between them. CDR1 and CDR2 (germline): MNHEY, SMNVEV (reference sequence). CDR3 protein: CASSLSRVGANVLTF. The DNA of the CDR3 is TGTGCCAGCAGTTTAAGCAGGGTTGGGGCCAACGTCCTGACTTTC.

This chain uses TRBV7-9 with TRBJ2-5; perhaps TRBD2 as D (6 bases). Germline V gives CDR1 SEHNR, CDR2 FQNEAQ (reference sequence). V was shortened by 1 base and J by 4 bases, with 13 bases between the two germline ends. The CDR3 has 15 residues. CDR3 sequence reads: CASSLDGGPGETQYF. DNA of the CDR3: TGTGCCAGCAGCTTAGACGGAGGGCCTGGAGAGACCCAGTACTTC.

This clone came up a few times. V gene TRBV18 combines with J gene TRBJ1-5; tentatively, D is TRBD1 (5 bases). Between the trimmed V and J ends, which lost 3 bases and 8 bases, there was a span of 11 bases. Germline-derived CDR1 and CDR2 are KGHSH and LQKENI. The CDR3 sequence is 13 residues long. This CDR3 is CASSPGIGEPQHF. CDR3 sequence (DNA): TGTGCCAGCTCACCTGGGATAGGGGAGCCCCAGCATTTT.

The chain employs TRBV27 and TRBJ1-3; a weak D match, TRBD1 (5 bases). CDR1 is MNHEY and CDR2 is SMNVEV in the germline V gene (reference sequence). V lost 6 bases, J lost 0 bases, and 12 bases lay in between. This CDR3 contains 15 residues. In DNA, the CDR3 is TGTGCCAGCAGCCTGGGACTGTACTCTGGAAACACCATATATTTT. Its protein product is CASSLGLYSGNTIYF.

J is TRBJ2-1 and V is TRBV1; no check of the table's D call, TRBD2, against the DNA was made. TRBV1 is annotated as a pseudogene. There are 16 residues in the CDR3. DNA for the CDR3: TGCACCAGCAGCCAACGTACCCGGGAGTGGTACAATGAGCAGTTCTTC. Its translation: CTSSQRTREWYNEQFF.